The 4 T cell receptor beta chains below were found in one sample sequenced in a study of OX40 agonist ivuxolimab in advanced cancers. The assay was immunoSEQ multiplex PCR, and TCRdb's table has in-frame clones only and misses some. The sample has tens of thousands of clones; roughly 84% are singletons. The sequencing here drew on CD4+ or CD8+ T cells sorted from blood, taken in a trial of the OX40 agonist ivuxolimab. Receptors were obtained from an adult with an advanced solid tumor such as melanoma, head and neck, liver or kidney cancer.

This clone has a handful of counts. The chain combines TRBV28 with TRBJ2-6; 7 nucleotides agree with TRBD2. CDR1 is MDHEN and CDR2 is SYDVKM in the germline V gene. V lost 3 bases to trimming and J lost 2 bases; unmatched junction nucleotides: 1. The CDR3 sequence is 15 residues long. This CDR3 reads CASSLGGAGANVLTF. CDR3 nucleotide sequence: TGTGCCAGCAGTTTGGGAGGGGCTGGGGCCAACGTCCTGACTTTC. Complete variable domain (other parts from reference TRBV28 and TRBJ2-6): DVKVTQSSRYLVKRTGEKVFLECVQDMDHENMFWYRQDPGLGLRLIYFSYDVKMKEKGDIPEGYSVSREKKERFSLILESASTNQTSMYLCASSLGGAGANVLTFGAGSRLTVL.

The chain links TRBV11-2 to TRBJ2-2, with D perhaps assigned TRBD1 or TRBD2 (5 bases each). Germline V gene sequence: CDR1 SGHAT, CDR2 FQNNGV. CDR3 length equals 16 residues. V was clipped by 5 bases and J by 5 bases, with 18 bases between them. The CDR3 bases are TGTGCCAGCAGCCCCGACGGGACCGCCGGGACCGGGGAGCTGTTTTTT. It codes for CASSPDGTAGTGELFF.

The table lists this clone with many counts. This chain connects TRBV9 to TRBJ2-5; 10 nucleotides match TRBD2. In germline, CDR1 is SGDLS, CDR2 YYNGEE. With V trimmed by 4 bases and J by 2 bases, 17 bases remained unmatched. CDR3 length: 19 residues. In DNA form, the CDR3 reads TGTGCCAGCAGCTGTACCCGAGGGTCGGCTAGCGGGAGACAAGAGACCCAGTACTTC. Protein product: CASSCTRGSASGRQETQYF.

In regard to this clone: The sample has other DNA sequences that encode this CDR3 too. The chain joins TRBV6-6 to TRBJ2-1; perhaps TRBD2 as D (5 bases). This CDR3 is 15 amino acids long. The germline gives CDR1 MNHNY, CDR2 SVGAGI (reference sequence). V was cut by 2 bases and J by 3 bases, with 11 bases left in between. In DNA form, the CDR3 reads TGTGCCAGCAGTTACGGGCTAGCCAACTACAATGAGCAGTTCTTC. Translated: CASSYGLANYNEQFF.